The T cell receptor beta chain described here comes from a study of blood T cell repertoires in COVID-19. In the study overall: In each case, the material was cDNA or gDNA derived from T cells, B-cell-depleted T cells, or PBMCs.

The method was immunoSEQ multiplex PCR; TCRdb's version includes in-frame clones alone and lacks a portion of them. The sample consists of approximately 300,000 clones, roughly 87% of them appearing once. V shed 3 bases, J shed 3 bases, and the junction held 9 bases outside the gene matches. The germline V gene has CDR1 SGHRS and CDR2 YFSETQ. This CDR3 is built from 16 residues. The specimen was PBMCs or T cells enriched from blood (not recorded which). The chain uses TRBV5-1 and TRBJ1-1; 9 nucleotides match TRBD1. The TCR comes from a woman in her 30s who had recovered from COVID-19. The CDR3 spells CASSWDRVGGYTEAFF. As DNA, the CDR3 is TGCGCCAGCAGCTGGGACAGGGTAGGTGGGTACACTGAAGCTTTCTTT.